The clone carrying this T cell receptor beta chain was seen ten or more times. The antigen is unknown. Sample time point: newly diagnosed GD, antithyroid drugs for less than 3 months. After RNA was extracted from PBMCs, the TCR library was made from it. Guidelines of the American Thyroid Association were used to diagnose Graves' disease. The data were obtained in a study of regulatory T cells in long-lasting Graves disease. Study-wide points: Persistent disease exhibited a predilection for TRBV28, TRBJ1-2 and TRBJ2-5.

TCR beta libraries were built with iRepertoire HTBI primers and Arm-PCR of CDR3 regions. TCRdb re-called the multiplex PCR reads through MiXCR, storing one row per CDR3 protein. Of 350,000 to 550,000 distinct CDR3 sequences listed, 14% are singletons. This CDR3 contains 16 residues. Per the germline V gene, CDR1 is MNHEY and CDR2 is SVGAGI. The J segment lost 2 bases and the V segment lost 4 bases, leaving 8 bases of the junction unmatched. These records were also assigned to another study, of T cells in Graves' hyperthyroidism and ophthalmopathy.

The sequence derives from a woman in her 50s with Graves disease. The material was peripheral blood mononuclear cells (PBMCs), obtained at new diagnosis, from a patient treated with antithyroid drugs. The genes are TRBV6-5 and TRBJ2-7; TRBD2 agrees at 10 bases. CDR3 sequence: CASSLTSGTSAYEQYF. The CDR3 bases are TGTGCCAGCAGTTTAACCTCCGGGACTAGCGCCTACGAGCAGTACTTC.